This entry features one T cell receptor beta chain sequence. Its antigen target is currently unknown. There are no base qualities to consult, and no much larger clone falls within one base. The CDR3 measures 15 amino acids from cysteine to phenylalanine. Only the CDR3 region is kept as DNA, spanning 45 bases read in frame from base 1. Compared with germline, V lacks 6 bases and J lacks 5 bases; bases without a gene match: 8. CDR1 MNHEY and CDR2 SVGAGI were looked up in the germline V gene. The CDR3 regions of human TCRbeta chains were subjected to immunosequencing. In the authors' own workflow: Repertoire TCRs were checked for matches against a reference library of SARS-CoV-2-specific TCRs that had been generated using the MIRA antigen-specificity platform. Breadth was defined as the fraction of unique TCRs that were SARS-CoV-2-associated, and depth was defined as the fraction of total T cells that were SARS-CoV-2-associated. Using the MIRA data, each spike-specific TCR was mapped to the spike region that the TCR reacts to and placed in a CD4 or CD8 class. Log10-transformed breadth and depth values were compared by one-way ANOVA with Sidak's multiple comparisons tests. As stored in TCRdb, this immuneACCESS dataset retains in-frame rearrangements with V and J assigned. A fraction of the clones does not appear; measured against another copy, unresolved V genes explain less than half of the discrepancy, and the remainder lacks a known reason. V and J calls plus clone size are reproduced from that table; the DNA served to infer D and trimming. Present in this sample are 95,000 to 130,000 clones, roughly nine tenths of which were seen just once. 6.5% to 8.5% of the sample belongs to the ten largest clones.

Explained via the paper, the time point label denotes: baseline before first vaccination. Samples from vaccinated people were obtained from the UK trials COV001 and COV002, which included a single-blind randomized controlled phase 2/3 trial of AZD1222 (ChAdOx1 nCoV-19) in healthy adults. For TCRbeta chain sequencing, PBMC samples from trial participants were taken at day 0 and at day 28 after the second dose. This sample was included in a study of T cell responses to AZD1222 COVID-19 vaccine (dated by TCRdb to about 2021). Regarding the complete study: AZD1222 recipients whose second dose came at about 4 weeks and those whose second dose came at about 12 weeks were combined into one group, since spike-specific TCR depth and breadth did not differ between the two schedules. A total of 233 trial participants underwent TCR sequencing, of whom nearly 210 received two doses of AZD1222 and around 25 received two doses of the MenACWY control vaccine. Trial participants were enrolled by age into 18-55, 56-69 and 70-plus year subgroups, with roughly 160, 29 and 62 TCR-sequenced participants respectively.

Broader findings and caveats from the paper: The whole spike protein was spanned by vaccine-associated CD4 TCRs, and dominant responses were seen in regions 160-218 and 743-854. Conclusions about previously exposed vaccinees are limited, since just five to seven AZD1222 recipients were seropositive for SARS-CoV-2 at baseline. Most participants were white British and females outnumbered males, and the authors suggested that clonal diversity may have been underestimated. A significant rise in spike-specific TCR breadth and depth was observed after two AZD1222 doses relative to day 0 and relative to MenACWY recipients. The 56-69-year group was small, and its depth increase did not reach significance, likely because of low power. No day 14 peak-response samples were available, so repertoires were characterized only after the peak T cell response. Nearly half of unique spike-specific TCRs reportedly recognized epitopes outside regions mutated in the B.1.351 and B.1.1.7 variants.

The sample here was peripheral blood, taken on day 0 of AZD1222 vaccination. The chain employs TRBV6-5 and TRBJ2-2, and TRBD2 aligns with 8 junction nucleotides. This TCR was recovered from an adult in good health. The sequenced DNA: TGTGCCAGCAGCCCGGGGACTAGACGAACCGGGGAGCTGTTTTTT. The resulting protein is CASSPGTRRTGELFF.